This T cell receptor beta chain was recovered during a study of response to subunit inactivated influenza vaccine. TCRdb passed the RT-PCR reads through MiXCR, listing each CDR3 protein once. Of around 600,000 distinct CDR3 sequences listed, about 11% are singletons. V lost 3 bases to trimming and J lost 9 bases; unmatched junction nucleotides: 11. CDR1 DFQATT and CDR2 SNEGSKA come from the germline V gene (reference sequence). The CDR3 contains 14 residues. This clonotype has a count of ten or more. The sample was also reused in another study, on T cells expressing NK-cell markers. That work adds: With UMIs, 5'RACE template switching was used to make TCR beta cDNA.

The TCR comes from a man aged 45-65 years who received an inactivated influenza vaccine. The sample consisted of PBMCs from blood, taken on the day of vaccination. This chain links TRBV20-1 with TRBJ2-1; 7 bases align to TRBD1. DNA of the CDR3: TGCAGTGCTAGGAGGGCGCGGTGGGACAGTGAGCAGTTCTTC. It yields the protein CSARRARWDSEQFF.